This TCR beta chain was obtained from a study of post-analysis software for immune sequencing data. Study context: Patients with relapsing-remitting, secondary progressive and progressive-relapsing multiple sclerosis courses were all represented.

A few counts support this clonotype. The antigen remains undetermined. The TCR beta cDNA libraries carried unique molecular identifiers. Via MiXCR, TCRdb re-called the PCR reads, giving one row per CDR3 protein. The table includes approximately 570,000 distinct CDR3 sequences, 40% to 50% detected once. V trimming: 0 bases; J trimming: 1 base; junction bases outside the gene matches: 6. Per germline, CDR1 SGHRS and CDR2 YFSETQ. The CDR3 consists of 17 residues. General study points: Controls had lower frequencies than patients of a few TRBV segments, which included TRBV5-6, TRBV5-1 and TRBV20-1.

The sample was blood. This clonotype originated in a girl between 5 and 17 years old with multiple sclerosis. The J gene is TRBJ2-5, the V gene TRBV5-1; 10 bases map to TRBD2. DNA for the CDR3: TGCGCCAGCAGCTTGGTTCAAACTAGCGGGACCCAAGAGACCCAGTACTTC. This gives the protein CASSLVQTSGTQETQYF.